The 25 T cell receptor beta chains below all came from one sample that was sequenced in a study of T cell changes during pregnancy in multiple sclerosis. Libraries were prepared by immunoSEQ multiplex PCR; TCRdb keeps only in-frame clonotypes and omits some of them. The sample consists of approximately 45,000 clones, almost 95% of them appearing once. Source: CD4+ T cells from peripheral blood mononuclear cells, taken in the second trimester of pregnancy. All receptors come from a female donor in good health, enrolled as a control in a pregnancy study.

J is TRBJ1-2 and V is TRBV29-1, with 9 bases fitting TRBD1. Trimming removed 1 base from V and 8 bases from J; junction bases left unmatched: 14. The V gene's germline CDR1 is SQVTM and CDR2 ANQGSEA. This CDR3 has 16 residues. CDR3 amino acids: CSVEGALTGGRRGYTF. CDR3 sequence (DNA): TGCAGCGTTGAAGGGGCCCTGACAGGGGGTAGAAGGGGCTACACCTTC.

The gene calls are TRBV11-3 and TRBJ2-7; D call uncertain. This CDR3 region has 15 residues. V was cut by 3 bases and J by 3 bases, with 15 bases left in between. CDR1 is SGHNT, CDR2 YENEEA, per germline. The CDR3 is CASSFLFPGDYEQYF. CDR3 bases: TGTGCCAGCAGCTTTTTATTCCCCGGAGACTACGAGCAGTACTTC.

The rearrangement uses TRBV7-2 and TRBJ1-2; TRBD1 matches at 8 bases. There are 17 residues in the CDR3. Germline CDR1 is SGHTA and CDR2 is FQGNSA. Germline trimming cut 5 bases from V and 7 bases from J; bases unmatched to any gene: 18. The CDR3 reads CASSLKGTGGIIRGYTF. The DNA for the CDR3 is TGTGCCAGCAGCCTTAAGGGGACAGGAGGTATTATTCGTGGCTACACCTTC.

The chain uses TRBV19 and TRBJ1-5; the D is unclear. Germline CDR1 is LNHDA and CDR2 is SQIVND (reference sequence). V lost 5 bases to trimming and J lost 6 bases, with 14 bases between them. The CDR3 totals 14 residues. This chain's CDR3 is CASSVGIGIQPQHF. CDR3 in DNA: TGTGCCAGTAGTGTCGGGATAGGTATTCAGCCCCAGCATTTT.

The genes are TRBV30 and TRBJ1-4; a possible D gene is TRBD1 (5 bases). Per germline, CDR1 GTSNPN and CDR2 SVGIG (reference sequence). The CDR3 totals 14 residues. V lost 2 bases and J lost 3, with 10 bases in between. Here the CDR3 reads CAWSIKGANEKLFF. In nucleotides, the CDR3 is TGTGCCTGGAGTATTAAAGGGGCTAATGAAAAACTGTTTTTT. The full variable domain, with the rest looked up from reference TRBV30 and TRBJ1-4, is SQTIHQWPATLVQPVGSPLSLECTVEGTSNPNLYWYRQAAGRGLQLLFYSVGIGQISSEVPQNLSASRPQDRQFILSSKKLLLSDSGFYLCAWSIKGANEKLFFGSGTQLSVL.

This clone was seen once. The V call is TRBV11-2, the J call TRBJ2-4; TRBD2 might be the D (7 bases). The V and J ends lost 0 bases and 2 bases respectively, with 23 bases between them. The V gene's germline CDR1 is SGHAT and CDR2 FQNNGV. The CDR3 runs to 20 residues. The CDR3 spells CASSLEVGRGTPLTKNIQYF. CDR3 DNA: TGTGCCAGCAGCTTAGAGGTTGGGAGGGGGACTCCTCTTACCAAAAACATTCAGTACTTC.

The chain has TRBV12-5 and TRBJ2-2; 8 bases agree with TRBD2. The CDR3 extends over 17 amino acids. Trimming took 3 bases from V and 3 from J; bases not matched to a gene: 9. From germline, CDR1 is LGHNT and CDR2 FRNRAP. The CDR3 DNA sequence: TGTGCTAGTGGTTTCATCACGGGGGGGCTCGACACCGGGGAGCTGTTTTTT. Its protein product is CASGFITGGLDTGELFF.

The CDR3 region has the DNA TGCGCCAGCACCCGGGACTACCAGACCTACAATGAGCAGTTCTTC. It is translated as CASTRDYQTYNEQFF. This chain connects TRBV5-1 to TRBJ2-1, with 7 positions matching TRBD2. The CDR3 runs 15 residues. J was trimmed by 2 bases and V by 6 bases; bases with no gene match: 8. Germline V lookup: CDR1 SGHRS, CDR2 YFSETQ.

The chain joins TRBV7-9 to TRBJ2-3; 7 bases agree with TRBD1. The V gene's germline CDR1 is SEHNR and CDR2 FQNEAQ (reference sequence). The CDR3 consists of 14 residues. V was clipped by 5 bases and J by 4 bases; unmatched bases: 6. The CDR3 is CASSQRQGADTQYF. The DNA for the CDR3 is TGTGCCAGCAGCCAAAGACAGGGAGCAGATACGCAGTATTTT.

This rearrangement joins TRBV5-3 to TRBJ2-7; D is perhaps TRBD1 (5 bases). TRBV5-3 is identified as an open reading frame with a role that is uncertain. This CDR3 is 14 amino acids long. Trimming shortened V by 1 base and J by 2 bases, and 10 bases separated the two germline ends. This CDR3 is CARSLSARAYEQYF. The DNA of the CDR3 is TGTGCCAGAAGCTTGAGCGCCAGGGCCTACGAGCAGTACTTC.

The chain uses TRBV2 and TRBJ2-6, with D tentatively TRBD1 (6 bases). Trimming shortened V by 5 bases and J by 0 bases, and 20 bases separated the two germline ends. This CDR3 region has 19 residues. CDR1 SNHLY and CDR2 FYNNEI come from the germline V gene. DNA of the CDR3: TGTGCCAGCAGTCCCCGCCGGGACAAGACACGCTCTGGGGCCAACGTCCTGACTTTC. Amino acid sequence: CASSPRRDKTRSGANVLTF.

The chain couples TRBV6-4 to TRBJ2-1; TRBD1 aligns across 9 bases. This CDR3 has 15 amino acids. The junction had 13 bases not matched to a gene; V was cut back by 7 bases and J by 9 bases. Germline CDR1 is MRHNA and CDR2 is SNTAGT. CDR3 sequence reads: CASTPSGTGIGEQFF. For the CDR3, the DNA is TGTGCCAGCACCCCTTCCGGGACAGGGATTGGTGAGCAGTTCTTC.

The chain carries TRBV5-6 and TRBJ1-2, with 7 nucleotides matching TRBD1. V trimming: 3 bases; J trimming: 2 bases; junction bases outside the gene matches: 7. The CDR3 runs to 15 residues. Germline loops: CDR1 SGHDT, CDR2 YYEEEE. CDR3 sequence reads: CASSSPRQGNYGYTF. DNA of the CDR3: TGTGCCAGCAGCTCTCCTAGACAGGGCAACTATGGCTACACCTTC.

This sequence joins TRBV7-3 and TRBJ2-5, with 7 positions matching TRBD1. CDR3 length equals 13 residues. Germline lookup yields CDR1 SGHTA and CDR2 FQGTGA. V shed 4 bases and J 3 bases; nucleotides not matched to a gene: 2. Here the CDR3 DNA reads TGTGCCAGCAGCTCAGGGGGAAAAGAGACCCAGTACTTC. Translated, it gives CASSSGGKETQYF.

This clone was seen once. The chain joins TRBV19 to TRBJ1-1, with D unclear. The V and J ends lost 7 bases and 2 bases respectively, with 17 bases between them. CDR3 length: 15 amino acids. Germline V gene sequence: CDR1 LNHDA, CDR2 SQIVND (reference sequence). Here the CDR3 reads CASIPIGGINTEAFF. CDR3 in DNA: TGTGCCAGTATTCCCATCGGAGGGATCAACACTGAAGCTTTCTTT.

The chain joins TRBV28 to TRBJ2-3; 10 nucleotides match TRBD2. The CDR3 loop spans 15 amino acids. The V segment lost 5 bases and the J segment 5 bases; nucleotides outside the gene matches: 7. CDR1 and CDR2 (germline): MDHEN, SYDVKM. The CDR3 DNA reads TGTGCCAGCAGTCCGCCTAGCGGGGGAATAGATACGCAGTATTTT. This gives the protein CASSPPSGGIDTQYF.

The rearrangement links TRBV10-3 to TRBJ2-1, with 13 positions matching TRBD2. The V segment lost 3 bases and the J segment 4 bases; nucleotides outside the gene matches: 0. Germline CDR1 reads ENHRY; CDR2 reads SYGVKD. This CDR3 is built from 15 residues. The CDR3, as DNA: TGTGCCATCAGTGAACTAGCGGGGGGGTACAATGAGCAGTTCTTC. The encoded protein is CAISELAGGYNEQFF.

This chain links TRBV4-3 with TRBJ2-3; D is unclear. Trimming stripped 0 bases from V and 4 bases from J, with 20 bases between. Germline lookup yields CDR1 LGHNA and CDR2 YSLEER. This CDR3 has 18 amino acids. The CDR3 DNA sequence: TGCGCCAGCAGCCAAGATAGAACGAGAGCCTTTATCCCAGATACGCAGTATTTT. It codes for CASSQDRTRAFIPDTQYF.

The J gene is TRBJ1-3, the V gene TRBV7-6; possible D gene TRBD1, 5 bases. Deletions cut 3 bases from V and 3 bases from J, with 6 bases between. This CDR3 has 13 residues. Germline assignment: CDR1 SGHVS and CDR2 FNYEAQ. This CDR3 is CASSLTVGNTIYF. The DNA of the CDR3 is TGTGCCAGCAGCTTGACAGTTGGAAACACCATATATTTT.

The rearrangement links TRBV7-2 to TRBJ1-1, with TRBD1 matching over 12 bases. CDR1 SGHTA and CDR2 FQGNSA come from the germline V gene. Trimming at V came to 5 bases and at J to 10 bases, leaving 11 bases not matched to a gene. CDR3 length equals 15 residues. As DNA, the CDR3 is TGTGCCAGCAGCCCAAGTCCCGGGACAGGGGGCGGAGCTTTCTTT. It specifies CASSPSPGTGGGAFF.

The chain's CDR3 is CASSHFTSGGVRNEQFF. CDR3 in DNA: TGCGCCAGCAGCCATTTCACTAGCGGGGGGGTGCGCAATGAGCAGTTCTTC. The gene calls are TRBV4-1 and TRBJ2-1; 13 bases are shared with TRBD2. With V trimmed by 3 bases and J by 6 bases, 8 bases remained unmatched. Germline CDR1 is MGHRA and CDR2 is YSYEKL. There are 17 residues in the CDR3.

This chain connects TRBV19 to TRBJ1-5; a weak D match, TRBD1 (5 bases). This CDR3 comprises 14 residues. The V gene's germline CDR1 is LNHDA and CDR2 SQIVND (reference sequence). Trimming pared 8 bases from V and 4 bases from J, leaving 15 bases between. This CDR3 is CASGGTGGNQPQHF. The CDR3 coding sequence is TGTGCCAGTGGGGGGACTGGGGGAAATCAGCCCCAGCATTTT.

The chain employs TRBV4-3 and TRBJ2-7; D possibly corresponds to TRBD1 (6 bases). Germline V lookup: CDR1 LGHNA, CDR2 YSLEER. The CDR3 contains 15 residues. V shed 1 base and J shed 3 bases, with 13 bases lying between them. Here the CDR3 DNA reads TGCGCCAGCAGCCAAGGATTTGAAGGGGGCTACGAGCAGTACTTC. It codes for CASSQGFEGGYEQYF.

The V gene is TRBV4-2, the J gene TRBJ2-5; TRBD2 aligns across 9 bases. The DNA end lines up better with TRBJ2-7; the J call may be wrong. Germline-derived CDR1 and CDR2 are LGHNA and YNFKEQ. This CDR3 has 13 residues. The CDR3 sequence is CASSPSGNYEQYF. Written as DNA, the CDR3 is TGTGCCAGCAGCCCTAGCGGGAACTACGAGCAGTACTTC.

In this sample, this clone turned up once. The chain employs TRBV19 and TRBJ2-7; 10 bases are a match to TRBD1. This CDR3 comprises 13 residues. The germline CDR1 and CDR2 sequences are LNHDA and SQIVND (reference sequence). Trimming cost V 3 bases and J 7 bases; bases outside gene matches: 3. The CDR3 DNA is TGTGCCAGTAGTATGGGGACAGGGGCGGAGCAGTACTTC. Translating it yields CASSMGTGAEQYF.